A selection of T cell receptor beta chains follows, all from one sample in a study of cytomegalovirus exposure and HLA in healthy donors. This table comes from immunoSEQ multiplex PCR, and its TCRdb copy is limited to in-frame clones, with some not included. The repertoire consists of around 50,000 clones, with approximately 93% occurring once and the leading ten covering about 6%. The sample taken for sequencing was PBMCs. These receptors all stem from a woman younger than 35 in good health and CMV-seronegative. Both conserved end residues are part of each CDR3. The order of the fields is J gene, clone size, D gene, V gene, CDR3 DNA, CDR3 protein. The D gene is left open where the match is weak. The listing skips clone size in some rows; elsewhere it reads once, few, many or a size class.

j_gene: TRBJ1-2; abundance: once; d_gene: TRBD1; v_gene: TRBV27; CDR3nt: TGTGCCAGCAGTTCCGGACAGGGTAGGAACTATGGCTACACCTTC; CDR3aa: CASSSGQGRNYGYTF
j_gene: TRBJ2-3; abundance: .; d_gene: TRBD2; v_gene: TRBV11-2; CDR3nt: TGTGCCAGCAGCTTCCAAGCGGGAGCTACCACAGATACGCAGTATTTT; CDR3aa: CASSFQAGATTDTQYF
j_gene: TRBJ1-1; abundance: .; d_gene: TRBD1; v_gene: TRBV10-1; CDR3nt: TGCGCCAGCAGGCCTATGCCTTGGACAGGACATCGGGGAGGCACTGAAGCTTTCTTT; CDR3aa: CASRPMPWTGHRGGTEAFF
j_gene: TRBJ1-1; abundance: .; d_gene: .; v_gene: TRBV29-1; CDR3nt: TGCAGCGTCAGGTCGAACACTGAAGCTTTCTTT; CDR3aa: CSVRSNTEAFF
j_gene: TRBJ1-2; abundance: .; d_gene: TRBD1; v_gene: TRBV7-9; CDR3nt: TGTGCCAGCAGCTCCGGGACAGGGACCTACTATGGCTACACCTTC; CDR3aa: CASSSGTGTYYGYTF
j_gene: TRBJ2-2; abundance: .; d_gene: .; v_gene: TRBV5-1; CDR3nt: TGCGCCAGCAGCTTGGTTAAGTTAACGGCCGGGGAGCTGTTTTTT; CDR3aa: CASSLVKLTAGELFF
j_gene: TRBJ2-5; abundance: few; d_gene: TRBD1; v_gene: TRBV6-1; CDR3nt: TGTGCCAGCAGTCCGGGGGCGACAGGGGCTGAGACCCAGTACTTC; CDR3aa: CASSPGATGAETQYF
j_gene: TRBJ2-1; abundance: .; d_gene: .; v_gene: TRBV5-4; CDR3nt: TGTGCCAGCAGCTTACGGACTGTCAATGAGCAGTTCTTC; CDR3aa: CASSLRTVNEQFF
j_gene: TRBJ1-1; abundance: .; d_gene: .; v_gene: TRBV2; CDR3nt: TGTGCCAGCAGTTCCGGGACACCTGAAGCTTTCTTT; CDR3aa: CASSSGTPEAFF
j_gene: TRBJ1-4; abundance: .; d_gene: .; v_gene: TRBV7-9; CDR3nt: TGTGCCAGCGGCCTCCTACAGGAAGAAAAACTGTTTTTT; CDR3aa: CASGLLQEEKLFF
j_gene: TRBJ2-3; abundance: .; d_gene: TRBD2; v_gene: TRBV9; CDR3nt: TGTGCCAGCAGCGTAGCGGCGGGGGGAACAGATACGCAGTATTTT; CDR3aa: CASSVAAGGTDTQYF
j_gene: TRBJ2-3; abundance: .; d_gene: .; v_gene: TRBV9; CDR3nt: TGTGCCAGCAGCCCACAAATAGCGGATACGCAGTATTTT; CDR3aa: CASSPQIADTQYF